The present entry profiles one T cell receptor beta chain with its context. Antigen unknown. The data are from a study of T cells expressing NK-cell markers. Germline CDR1 is SNHLY and CDR2 is FYNNEI. This CDR3 spans 15 amino acids. One entry per CDR3 protein, without DNA, is what TCRdb gives after re-calling the 5' RACE reads. The data show roughly 160,000 distinct CDR3 sequences, and the top ten clones hold over 20%. Points from the study as a whole: About 6 donors had dominant NKG2C+ clonotypes that comprised about 1.0-8% of their CD8+ T cells.

Sample: blood T cells: a sorted CD56 or NKG2C T cell subset, CD4+ or CD8+ T cells, or bulk PBMC T cells (not recorded which). This rearrangement joins TRBV2 to TRBJ2-7; absent DNA, TCRdb's TRBD1 call cannot be checked. This clonotype originated in a man between 18 and 69 years old in good health. The CDR3 here is CASSQMGQGEYEQYF.